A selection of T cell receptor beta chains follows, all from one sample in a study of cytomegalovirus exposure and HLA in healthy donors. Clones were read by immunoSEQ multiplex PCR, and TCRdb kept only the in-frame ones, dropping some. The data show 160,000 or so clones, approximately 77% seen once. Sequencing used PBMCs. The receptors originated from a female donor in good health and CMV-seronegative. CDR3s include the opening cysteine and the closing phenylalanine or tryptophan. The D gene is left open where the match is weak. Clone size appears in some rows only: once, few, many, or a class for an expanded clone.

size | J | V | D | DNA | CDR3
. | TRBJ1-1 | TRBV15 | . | TGTGCCACCAGCAGAGACCGCTCACGCGGGGACACTGAAGCTTTCTTT | CATSRDRSRGDTEAFF
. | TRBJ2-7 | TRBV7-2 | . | TGTGCCAGCAACCCCGGCCCCGGACTATCGACAGGGGAGCAGTACTTC | CASNPGPGLSTGEQYF
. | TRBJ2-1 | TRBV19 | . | TGTGCCAGTAGTATACGGGTACGGGACAATGAGCAGTTCTTC | CASSIRVRDNEQFF
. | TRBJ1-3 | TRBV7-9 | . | TGTGCCAGCAGCTTAGCCCGATGGGGGCAGCTCTCTGGAAACACCATATATTTT | CASSLARWGQLSGNTIYF
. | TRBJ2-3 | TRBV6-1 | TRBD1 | TGTGCCAGCACCAGGACAGGGGGAAACACAGATACGCAGTATTTT | CASTRTGGNTDTQYF
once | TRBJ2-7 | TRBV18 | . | TGTGCCAGCTCACTTTTAGTAGTGGGCAACTCCGCCGAGCAGTACTTC | CASSLLVVGNSAEQYF
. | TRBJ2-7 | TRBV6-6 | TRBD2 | TGTGCCACCCGGGTGGGACTACACTACGAGCAGTACTTC | CATRVGLHYEQYF
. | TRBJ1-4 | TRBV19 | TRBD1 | TGTGCCAGTAATGCGTACGGGGACAGCTCAAATGAAAAACTGTTTTTT | CASNAYGDSSNEKLFF
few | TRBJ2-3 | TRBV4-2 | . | TGTGCCAGCAGCCAAGTCGCGCGGGGGCGCACAGATACGCAGTATTTT | CASSQVARGRTDTQYF
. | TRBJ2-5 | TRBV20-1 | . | TGCAGTGCTAGAGTCAACCAGGCCCAGTACTTC | CSARVNQAQYF
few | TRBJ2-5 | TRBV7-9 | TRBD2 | TGTGCCAGCAGCTTACTGGGGGGGGAGACCCAGTACTTC | CASSLLGGETQYF